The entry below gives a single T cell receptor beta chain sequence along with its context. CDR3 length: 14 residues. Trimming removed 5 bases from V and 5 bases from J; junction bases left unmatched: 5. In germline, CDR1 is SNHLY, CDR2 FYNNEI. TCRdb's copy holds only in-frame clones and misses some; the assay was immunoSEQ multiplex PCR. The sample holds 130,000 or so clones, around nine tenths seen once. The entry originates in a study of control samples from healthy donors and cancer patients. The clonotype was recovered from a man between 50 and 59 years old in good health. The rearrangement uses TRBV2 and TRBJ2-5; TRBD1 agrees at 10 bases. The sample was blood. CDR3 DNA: TGTGCCAGCAGTTGGGACAGGGGTGATGAGACCCAGTACTTC. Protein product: CASSWDRGDETQYF.